This section outlines one TCR beta chain sequence together with its context. Its target is not known. The sample is drawn from a study of STAT3 mutations in large granular lymphocyte leukemia. Study details: Roughly half of the longitudinally sequenced T-LGLL patients carried detectable canonical activating STAT3 mutations. General study results and limits: Some patients had persisting codominant clonotypes that could mask small clones. Every T-LGLL patient had at least one immunodominant TCRbeta clonotype.

V dropped 0 bases and J dropped 6; count of bases not matched to a gene: 6. The CDR3 consists of 15 residues. Germline assignment: CDR1 SGHNT and CDR2 YYREEE (reference sequence). The data were produced by immunoSEQ multiplex PCR, yet TCRdb's version contains in-frame clones alone and is incomplete. Seen here are around 9,100 clones, 92% observed once, and the top ten hold around three fifths. This chain links TRBV5-4 with TRBJ1-2; 9 positions agree with TRBD1. The receptor comes from a man aged 60 to 69 with T-cell large granular lymphocyte leukemia. Some clones in this sample may be carry-over from other donors' samples. Source material: peripheral blood mononuclear cells. The CDR3 region is CASSLAGQGVDGYTF. In DNA form, the CDR3 reads TGTGCCAGCAGCTTGGCGGGACAGGGTGTAGATGGCTACACCTTC.